Below, 10 T cell receptor beta chains from the same sample are listed, as sequenced in a study of blood T cells in healthy people across ages. A second PCR of roughly 7 to 11 cycles used a sample-barcoded 5' primer and a J-beta primer mix. TCRdb ran MiXCR on the 5' RACE reads and lists one entry per CDR3 protein. The sample has about 1.7 million distinct CDR3 sequences, approximately 30% seen once. Input material: blood. The receptors stem from a woman under 40 in good health.

This clonotype was recorded a few times. V usage is TRBV12-3 or TRBV12-4 and J usage is TRBJ2-7; perhaps TRBD1 as D (6 bases). CDR3 length: 13 amino acids. Trimming removed 3 bases at V and 5 bases at J, with 11 bases between. This CDR3 is CASSLGDTHEQYF. In DNA form, the CDR3 reads TGTGCCAGCAGTTTGGGGGACACCCACGAGCAGTACTTC.

This clonotype appeared a few times. The V gene is TRBV12-3 or TRBV12-4, the J gene TRBJ2-5, with TRBD2 matching 7 bases. The J segment lost 11 bases and the V segment lost 0 bases, leaving 12 bases of the junction unmatched. The CDR3 contains 15 residues. CDR3 sequence (DNA): TGTGCCAGCAGTTTAGCCGGGACTATCTTTAGGGAGCAGTACTTC. The encoded protein is CASSLAGTIFREQYF.

In its sample, this clonotype was seen a few times. The V gene is TRBV20-1, the J gene TRBJ2-7; 8 positions match TRBD1. This CDR3 region has 14 residues. J gave up 2 bases and V 2 bases, and 5 bases lay outside the gene matches. CDR1 and CDR2 from the germline V gene are DFQATT and SNEGSKA (reference sequence). The CDR3 nucleotides are TGCAGTGCTAGACTAGGGACAGGCGCCTACGAGCAGTACTTC. Residues: CSARLGTGAYEQYF.

This clonotype was observed a few times. V gene TRBV20-1 combines with J gene TRBJ2-1; maybe TRBD2 (7 bases). CDR1 and CDR2 from the germline V gene are DFQATT and SNEGSKA (reference sequence). This CDR3 region has 12 residues. CDR3 bases: TGCAGATTAGGGGGGGCCGGGAATGAGCAGTTCTTC. Protein product: CRLGGAGNEQFF.

The chain carries TRBV6-6 and TRBJ1-5; a possible D gene is TRBD1 (6 bases). V was trimmed by 1 base and J by 0 bases, leaving 13 bases between them. There are 17 residues in the CDR3. Germline V gene lookup returns CDR1 MNHNY and CDR2 SVGAGI (reference sequence). CDR3 residues: CASSYFPQGLSNQPQHF. The CDR3, as DNA: TGTGCCAGCAGTTACTTTCCTCAGGGGCTTAGCAATCAGCCCCAGCATTTT.

This clonotype was found a few times. This may be a read error, as it is one base from a much larger clone. J is TRBJ2-1 and V is TRBV29-1; D might be TRBD1 or TRBD2, each matching 5 bases. Per germline, CDR1 SQVTM and CDR2 ANQGSEA. V lost 0 bases to trimming and J lost 13 bases, with 13 bases between them. CDR3 length equals 12 residues. The chain's CDR3 is CSVEEPPGTQFF. The CDR3 DNA reads as TGCAGCGTTGAAGAGCCCCCAGGGACCCAGTTCTTC.

This clonotype has a count of ten or more. The V gene is TRBV12-3 or TRBV12-4, the J gene TRBJ2-1; TRBD2 matches at 8 bases. The V gene end was trimmed by 6 bases and the J gene end by 6 bases; junction bases not matched to a gene: 13. CDR3 length: 16 residues. The CDR3 here is CASSPEGAGVPNEQFF. The CDR3 region has the DNA TGTGCCAGCAGCCCCGAGGGAGCGGGAGTCCCCAATGAGCAGTTCTTC.

The V gene is TRBV7-2, the J gene TRBJ2-1; 15 bases are a match to TRBD2. With 5 bases clipped from V and 13 bases from J, the junction kept 12 bases outside the gene matches. This CDR3 region has 16 residues. Per germline, CDR1 SGHTA and CDR2 FQGNSA. The CDR3 protein is CASSPLGGTSGGSQFF. DNA for the CDR3: TGTGCCAGCAGCCCCCTGGGGGGGACTAGCGGGGGGAGTCAGTTCTTC.

The CDR3, as DNA: TGTGCCAGCAGCCCGTACGGGGGGAGGGACTCTGGAAACACCATATATTTT. It is translated as CASSPYGGRDSGNTIYF. The chain couples TRBV3-1 to TRBJ1-3; D perhaps matches TRBD1 (5 bases). The V end was cut by 4 bases, the J end by 0 bases, with 16 bases between. Germline values: CDR1 LGHDT, CDR2 YNNKEL (reference sequence). The CDR3 is 17 amino acids.

In its sample, this clonotype was seen a few times. The chain combines TRBV7-6 with TRBJ1-1, with 9 bases lining up with TRBD1. V gave up 2 bases and J gave up 4 bases; unmatched junction bases: 5. CDR1 SGHVS and CDR2 FNYEAQ come from the germline V gene. The CDR3 is made up of 15 amino acids. The CDR3 region has the DNA TGTGCCAGCAGCTTACCGGACAGGGGCCCCACTGAAGCTTTCTTT. It translates to CASSLPDRGPTEAFF.